This TCR beta chain was sequenced in a study of vaccination effects on CD4 cells after COVID-19. Worth noting for this clone: Its antigen remains unidentified.

Clones were sequenced by immunoSEQ multiplex PCR, and TCRdb holds only the in-frame ones, with some missing. The sample holds approximately 61,000 clones, around four fifths seen once. Antigen-specific CD4+ T cells were expanded (with viral peptide pools) by the ViraFEST assay ahead of sequencing. Investigators separated out CD4+ T cells once approximately 10 days of culture had passed. Two-dose vaccination with either BNT162b2 or mRNA-1273 was given to the participants. This clonotype was obtained from a human donor who received a COVID-19 vaccine. This material consisted of CD4+ T cells from PBMCs cultured with HCoV-229E spike peptides, taken after COVID-19 vaccination.

In DNA form, the CDR3 reads TGTGCCAGCAGTAAAGGCCCGGGAACTAGCGGCTTTCCCTACGAGCAGTACGTC. Protein product: CASSKGPGTSGFPYEQYV. The genes are TRBV6-1 and TRBJ2-7, with TRBD2 matching over 8 bases. The V gene end was trimmed by 5 bases and the J gene end by 2 bases; junction bases not matched to a gene: 17. The CDR3 has 18 residues. Germline lookup yields CDR1 MNHNS and CDR2 SASEGT.